What follows are 27 T cell receptor beta chains derived from one specimen sequenced in a study of T cells in Graves' hyperthyroidism and ophthalmopathy. The TCR beta CDR3 regions underwent amplification using RNA transcripts as the source. Using the HTBI primer set, a first-round RT-PCR was run on the TCR CDR3. MiXCR was run by TCRdb on the multiplex PCR reads, yielding one entry per CDR3 protein. The sample holds roughly 700,000 distinct CDR3 sequences; 17% are singletons and the top ten take around 16%. Sample: blood. The receptors stem from a man in his fifties with Graves' hyperthyroidism.

This clonotype was counted a few times. The rearrangement joins TRBV9 to TRBJ2-2, with D tentatively TRBD1 or TRBD2 (5 bases each). CDR1 and CDR2 (germline): SGDLS, YYNGEE. V was trimmed by 2 bases and J by 4 bases, leaving 12 bases between them. The CDR3 is 15 amino acids. The CDR3 spells CASSVPGTPTGELFF. The CDR3 coding sequence is TGTGCCAGCAGCGTGCCCGGGACCCCCACCGGGGAGCTGTTTTTT.

A few counts support this clonotype. V gene TRBV28 combines with J gene TRBJ2-3; D is uncertain. The germline gives CDR1 MDHEN, CDR2 SYDVKM. Trimming stripped 3 bases from V and 3 bases from J, with 10 bases between. This CDR3 has 14 amino acids. This CDR3 reads CASSFDPKTDTQYF. For the CDR3, the DNA is TGTGCCAGCAGTTTTGACCCTAAGACAGATACGCAGTATTTT.

This rearrangement joins TRBV30 to TRBJ2-5; the D gene is possibly TRBD2 (5 bases). CDR3 length: 13 residues. Trimming removed 3 bases from V and 5 bases from J, with 13 bases in between. Germline lookup yields CDR1 GTSNPN and CDR2 SVGIG (reference sequence). In DNA form, the CDR3 reads TGTGCCTGGAGCAAAGGGAGTCGTGAGACCCAGTACTTC. Translation gives CAWSKGSRETQYF.

The J gene is TRBJ2-3, the V gene TRBV2; possibly TRBD1 or TRBD2 for D (5 bases each). The V gene's germline CDR1 is SNHLY and CDR2 FYNNEI. The CDR3 spans 13 residues. Trimming pared 7 bases from V and 6 bases from J, leaving 14 bases between. The DNA for the CDR3 is TGTGCCAGCACTCTCGCCTGGGGGGATACGCAGTATTTT. It specifies CASTLAWGDTQYF.

This clonotype has a handful of counts. The chain joins TRBV20-1 to TRBJ2-5; 13 nucleotides match TRBD2. There are 16 residues in the CDR3. J was trimmed by 2 bases and V by 1 base; bases with no gene match: 4. CDR1 is DFQATT, CDR2 SNEGSKA, per germline (reference sequence). The CDR3: CSARGTSGRIQETQYF. CDR3 nucleotides: TGCAGTGCTAGAGGGACTAGCGGGAGAATACAAGAGACCCAGTACTTC.

This clonotype turned up a few times. The rearrangement joins TRBV19 to TRBJ2-3; tentatively, D is TRBD1 or TRBD2 (5 bases each). V shed 3 bases and J shed 3 bases, with 16 bases lying between them. The CDR3 has 16 residues. Germline V lookup: CDR1 LNHDA, CDR2 SQIVND (reference sequence). The CDR3 sequence: CASSIGSRGATDTQYF. Written as DNA, the CDR3 is TGTGCCAGTAGTATCGGATCAAGGGGAGCAACAGATACGCAGTATTTT.

The V call is TRBV18, the J call TRBJ2-7, with TRBD1 matching 7 bases. V lost 2 bases and J lost 2; bases outside the gene matches: 12. The CDR3 covers 17 residues. The germline V gene encodes CDR1 KGHSH and CDR2 LQKENI. CDR3 nucleotides: TGTGCCAGCTCACCATTCGGGAACAGGGGCACCCCCTACGAGCAGTACTTC. This gives the protein CASSPFGNRGTPYEQYF.

As for this clonotype: A much larger clone lies a single base off, so this may be a read error. The genes are TRBV27 and TRBJ2-7; TRBD2 aligns across 8 bases. Trimming at V came to 4 bases and at J to 5 bases, leaving 10 bases not matched to a gene. From germline, CDR1 is MNHEY and CDR2 SMNVEV (reference sequence). CDR3 length: 15 residues. This CDR3 is CASSSLAGKSDEQYF. The DNA for the CDR3 is TGTGCCAGCAGTTCCCTAGCGGGCAAATCCGACGAGCAGTACTTC.

V gene TRBV19 combines with J gene TRBJ2-3, with 9 bases aligning to TRBD2. Germline V CDR1 and CDR2: LNHDA, SQIVND (reference sequence). V shed 8 bases, J shed 1 base, and the junction held 4 bases outside the gene matches. The CDR3 totals 14 residues. For the CDR3, the DNA is TGTGCCAGTGGCTGGACTAGCGGCACAGATACGCAGTATTTT. Its translation is CASGWTSGTDTQYF.

As concerns this clonotype: With a much larger clone just one base away, this may be a read error. V gene TRBV12-3 or TRBV12-4 combines with J gene TRBJ2-3, with 9 bases matching TRBD2. Trimming removed 6 bases from V and 4 bases from J; junction bases left unmatched: 5. This CDR3 contains 14 residues. In DNA, the CDR3 is TGTGCCAGCAGCCGTGCTAGCGGGGCAGATACGCAGTATTTT. It translates to CASSRASGADTQYF.

This clonotype was counted at least ten times. The V call is TRBV5-1, the J call TRBJ1-4, with D perhaps TRBD1 (6 bases). The germline gives CDR1 SGHRS, CDR2 YFSETQ. The V end was cut by 7 bases, the J end by 5 bases, with 12 bases between. This CDR3 is built from 13 residues. The CDR3 is CASGSGQNEKLFF. The DNA for the CDR3 is TGCGCCAGCGGATCAGGACAGAATGAAAAACTGTTTTTT.

This clonotype turned up a few times. This sequence joins TRBV28 and TRBJ2-2; D possibly corresponds to TRBD2 (5 bases). From germline, CDR1 is MDHEN and CDR2 SYDVKM. The CDR3 spans 15 residues. The V and J ends lost 5 bases and 1 base respectively, with 11 bases between them. The CDR3 spells CASSLDLRNTGELFF. DNA for the CDR3: TGTGCCAGCAGTCTGGACTTGAGGAACACCGGGGAGCTGTTTTTT.

The rearrangement joins TRBV19 to TRBJ1-5; 8 nucleotides line up with TRBD1. V lost 5 bases, J lost 5 bases, and 8 bases stayed unmatched. This CDR3 has 15 amino acids. Germline-derived CDR1 and CDR2 are LNHDA and SQIVND (reference sequence). The CDR3 protein is CASSPQGAGDQPQHF. The CDR3 nucleotides are TGTGCCAGTAGTCCCCAGGGGGCTGGGGATCAGCCCCAGCATTTT.

Here the CDR3 DNA reads TGTGCCAGCAGCTTATCTAGGGGGACCGGGGAGCTGTTTTTT. Translating it yields CASSLSRGTGELFF. V usage is TRBV7-6 and J usage is TRBJ2-2, with a weak D call TRBD1 (6 bases). Germline CDR1 and CDR2: SGHVS and FNYEAQ. The CDR3 has 14 residues. V was cut by 2 bases and J by 5 bases, with 9 bases left in between.

In this sample, this clonotype turned up many times. The chain carries TRBV2 and TRBJ2-7, with D possibly being TRBD1 (6 bases). Germline lookup yields CDR1 SNHLY and CDR2 FYNNEI. The CDR3 is made up of 13 amino acids. Trimming left V 4 bases short and J 1 base short, with 8 bases between. The CDR3 nucleotides are TGTGCCAGCAGTGTGGACAGTTCCTACGAGCAGTACTTC. It translates to CASSVDSSYEQYF.

V usage is TRBV5-6 and J usage is TRBJ1-2; no firm D call. The CDR3 sequence is 14 residues long. Per the germline V gene, CDR1 is SGHDT and CDR2 is YYEEEE. Trimming left V 0 bases short and J 5 bases short, with 11 bases between. The CDR3 sequence is CASSLVEKGYGYTF. The CDR3 DNA reads TGTGCCAGCAGCTTGGTTGAAAAAGGGTATGGCTACACCTTC.

This clonotype was recorded at least ten times. The chain couples TRBV24-1 to TRBJ2-1; TRBD1 agrees at 9 bases. Per the germline V gene, CDR1 is KGHDR and CDR2 is SFDVKD. V trimming: 4 bases; J trimming: 0 bases; junction bases outside the gene matches: 12. This CDR3 contains 19 residues. DNA of the CDR3: TGTGCCACCAGTGACCGTCCCGGGACAGGGAAGAGCTCCTACAATGAGCAGTTCTTC. As protein: CATSDRPGTGKSSYNEQFF.

This chain links TRBV20-1 with TRBJ2-7; D might be TRBD2 (5 bases). This CDR3 spans 14 amino acids. Trimming cost V 3 bases and J 1 base, with 13 bases left between them. Germline V CDR1 and CDR2: DFQATT, SNEGSKA (reference sequence). The CDR3 region has the DNA TGCAGTGCTAGTAGCGCGGTCCCTTCCTACGAGCAGTACTTC. Translating gives CSASSAVPSYEQYF.

The table lists this clonotype with a count of one. Given a much more abundant clone one base away, this may be a read error. The chain employs TRBV30 and TRBJ1-3; 7 bases agree with TRBD1. Germline V gene data show CDR1 as GTSNPN and CDR2 as SVGIG (reference sequence). CDR3 length equals 14 residues. DNA of the CDR3: TGTGCCTGGAAGGCAGGGGGATCTGGAAACACCTTATATTTT. This translates into CAWKAGGSGNTLYF.

The chain joins TRBV24-1 to TRBJ2-7, with D hard to call. CDR3 size: 12 residues. V lost 1 base and J lost 4, with 4 bases in between. Germline V gives CDR1 KGHDR, CDR2 SFDVKD. The CDR3 DNA follows: TGTGCCACCAGTGATTTAGCGTACGAGCAGTACTTC. It is translated as CATSDLAYEQYF.

This clonotype was recorded many times. The gene calls are TRBV28 and TRBJ1-1; D gene uncertain. Trimming shortened V by 8 bases and J by 1 base, and 17 bases separated the two germline ends. Looked up from germline, CDR1 is MDHEN and CDR2 is SYDVKM. The CDR3 totals 15 residues. CDR3 nucleotide sequence: TGTGCCAGCGGAACACCGGGAAATGGGAACACTGAAGCTTTCTTT. This sequence encodes CASGTPGNGNTEAFF.

Only a few counts were recorded for this clonotype. V is TRBV10-1 and J is TRBJ2-5; no firm D call. The V and J ends lost 3 bases and 1 base respectively, with 6 bases between them. The CDR3 sequence is 13 residues long. Germline lookup yields CDR1 WNHNN and CDR2 SYGVQD (reference sequence). CDR3: CASSDSFQETQYF. The DNA for the CDR3 is TGCGCCAGCAGTGACAGCTTCCAAGAGACCCAGTACTTC.

This clonotype has ten or more counts. The CDR3 DNA reads as TGTGCCAGCAGTGGGCAGGGAGGGCTGCCGAACACTGAAGCTTTCTTT. Its protein is CASSGQGGLPNTEAFF. The V gene is TRBV28, the J gene TRBJ1-1, with D maybe TRBD1 (5 bases). Germline CDR1 MDHEN, CDR2 SYDVKM. V was trimmed by 5 bases and J by 1 base, leaving 17 bases between them. This CDR3 region has 16 residues.

This clonotype was counted at least ten times. V gene TRBV27 combines with J gene TRBJ1-1, with a tentative D call TRBD1 (6 bases). Trimming shortened V by 0 bases and J by 6 bases, and 11 bases separated the two germline ends. The CDR3 consists of 14 residues. CDR1 and CDR2 from the germline V gene are MNHEY and SMNVEV (reference sequence). CDR3 sequence (DNA): TGTGCCAGCAGTTTATCCGGGGGCCGGTCTGAAGCTTTCTTT. Its translation is CASSLSGGRSEAFF.

In its sample, this clonotype was seen a few times. The V call is TRBV9, the J call TRBJ2-6; TRBD1 aligns across 7 bases. CDR3 length equals 18 residues. J was trimmed by 0 bases and V by 0 bases; bases with no gene match: 6. Looked up from germline, CDR1 is SGDLS and CDR2 is YYNGEE. Written as DNA, the CDR3 is TGTGCCAGCAGCGTAGTTAAAGGGGGCGGCTCTGGGGCCAACGTCCTGACTTTC. Protein: CASSVVKGGGSGANVLTF.

This chain connects TRBV10-3 to TRBJ1-3; D might be TRBD1 (5 bases). The V end was cut by 5 bases, the J end by 0 bases, with 14 bases between. The CDR3 loop spans 16 amino acids. Germline assignment: CDR1 ENHRY and CDR2 SYGVKD. The CDR3 spells CAISMGQTVSGNTIYF. DNA for the CDR3: TGTGCCATCAGTATGGGGCAGACCGTCTCTGGAAACACCATATATTTT.

This clonotype was observed many times. This chain connects TRBV2 to TRBJ2-5; 7 nucleotides match TRBD1. Germline CDR1 reads SNHLY; CDR2 reads FYNNEI. Losses at the gene ends were 6 bases for V and 0 bases for J; bases not matched to a gene: 7. This CDR3 contains 15 residues. CDR3 region: CASSDREGDQETQYF. As DNA, the CDR3 is TGTGCCAGCAGCGACAGGGAAGGAGACCAAGAGACCCAGTACTTC.